This is a list of T cell receptor beta chains from one sample in a study of high-grade serous ovarian cancer treatment subgroups. Data came from immunoSEQ multiplex PCR; TCRdb stores just in-frame clones and leaves some out. The sample includes thousands of clones, 60% to 80% of them seen just once. The sample taken for sequencing was tumor tissue. The source is a human donor with high-grade serous ovarian cancer. Both conserved end residues are part of each CDR3. Fields, in order: J gene, D gene, V gene, clone size, CDR3 DNA, CDR3 protein. The D gene is left open where the match is weak. For some rows the clone size is stated as once, few or many, or as a class when expanded; others skip it.

J gene: TRBJ2-4; D gene: NA; V gene: TRBV18; clone size: once; CDR3 DNA: TGTGCCAGCTCACCCGGTACAGAAGACATTCAGTACTTC; CDR3 protein: CASSPGTEDIQYF
J gene: TRBJ1-3; D gene: NA; V gene: TRBV15; clone size: medium-sized; CDR3 DNA: TGTGCCACCTCGGCCGGCTCTGGAAACACCATATATTTT; CDR3 protein: CATSAGSGNTIYF
J gene: TRBJ2-7; D gene: TRBD2; V gene: TRBV11-2; clone size: NA; CDR3 DNA: TGTGCCAGCAGCTTAGTTCCTAGCGGGGGCAACTACGAGCAGTACTTC; CDR3 protein: CASSLVPSGGNYEQYF
J gene: TRBJ1-5; D gene: NA; V gene: TRBV7-9; clone size: NA; CDR3 DNA: TGTGCCAGCAGCACCTTCCCGGATCAGCCCCAGCATTTT; CDR3 protein: CASSTFPDQPQHF
J gene: TRBJ2-1; D gene: TRBD2; V gene: TRBV12-5; clone size: NA; CDR3 DNA: TGTGCTAGTGGTGGTAGCGGGATTAATTCCTACAATGAGCAGTTCTTC; CDR3 protein: CASGGSGINSYNEQFF
J gene: TRBJ1-6; D gene: TRBD1; V gene: TRBV4-1; clone size: NA; CDR3 DNA: TGCGCCAGCAGCCAGAAGGGCGGGACAGGGGTTTCACCCCTCCACTTT; CDR3 protein: CASSQKGGTGVSPLHF
J gene: TRBJ2-2; D gene: TRBD2; V gene: TRBV7-2; clone size: NA; CDR3 DNA: TGTGCCAGCAGATACGGACTAGCGGGAGGGCCGAACACCGGGGAGCTGTTTTTT; CDR3 protein: CASRYGLAGGPNTGELFF
J gene: TRBJ2-2; D gene: TRBD1; V gene: TRBV7-9; clone size: NA; CDR3 DNA: TGTGCCAGCAGCGCCCCGGGACAGGGTCTTACCGGGGAGCTGTTTTTT; CDR3 protein: CASSAPGQGLTGELFF
J gene: TRBJ2-1; D gene: NA; V gene: TRBV6-1; clone size: NA; CDR3 DNA: TGTGCCAGCAGTGGGGTAGAGGCCCATGAGCAGTTCTTC; CDR3 protein: CASSGVEAHEQFF
J gene: TRBJ2-1; D gene: NA; V gene: TRBV6-4; clone size: few; CDR3 DNA: TGTGCCAGCAGTGACCAATTTGGGGCATGGGAGCAGTTCTTC; CDR3 protein: CASSDQFGAWEQFF
J gene: TRBJ2-1; D gene: NA; V gene: TRBV2; clone size: few; CDR3 DNA: TGTGCCAGCAGTGAAGGGGTAGCGGCCTACAATGAGCAGTTCTTC; CDR3 protein: CASSEGVAAYNEQFF
J gene: TRBJ2-1; D gene: NA; V gene: TRBV5-1; clone size: NA; CDR3 DNA: TGCGCCAGCAGCTTGCAAACGGGAATAAGCAATGAGCAGTTCTTC; CDR3 protein: CASSLQTGISNEQFF
J gene: TRBJ1-1; D gene: NA; V gene: TRBV28; clone size: large; CDR3 DNA: TGTGCCAGCAGTTTCGGTGGCAGTTTGAACACTGAAGCTTTCTTT; CDR3 protein: CASSFGGSLNTEAFF
J gene: TRBJ2-6; D gene: NA; V gene: TRBV6-4; clone size: medium-sized; CDR3 DNA: TGTGCCAGCAGACCCGACTCTGGGGCCAACGTCCTGACTTTC; CDR3 protein: CASRPDSGANVLTF
J gene: TRBJ2-7; D gene: NA; V gene: TRBV19; clone size: NA; CDR3 DNA: TGTGCCAGTAGTATTCGGGGGGCTCGTAGTTCCTCCTACGAGCAGTACTTC; CDR3 protein: CASSIRGARSSSYEQYF
J gene: TRBJ1-4; D gene: NA; V gene: TRBV5-5; clone size: NA; CDR3 DNA: TGTGCCAGCAGACGACAGCTGGATGAAAAACTGTTTTTT; CDR3 protein: CASRRQLDEKLFF
J gene: TRBJ2-7; D gene: NA; V gene: TRBV9; clone size: NA; CDR3 DNA: TGTGCCAGCAGCGCCTCCGGACGAGGGACCGAGCAGTACTTC; CDR3 protein: CASSASGRGTEQYF
J gene: TRBJ1-3; D gene: TRBD1; V gene: TRBV7-2; clone size: NA; CDR3 DNA: TGTGCCAGCGGGGGACAGATCTCTGGAAACACCATATATTTT; CDR3 protein: CASGGQISGNTIYF
J gene: TRBJ2-1; D gene: NA; V gene: TRBV5-8; clone size: NA; CDR3 DNA: TGTGCCAGCAGCTTTAATCAGGGGAGAAATGAGCAGTTCTTC; CDR3 protein: CASSFNQGRNEQFF
J gene: TRBJ2-1; D gene: NA; V gene: TRBV18; clone size: NA; CDR3 DNA: TGTGCCAGCTCACCGGACTTCGTGGAGGATGAGCAGTTCTTC; CDR3 protein: CASSPDFVEDEQFF
J gene: TRBJ2-2; D gene: TRBD2; V gene: TRBV28; clone size: NA; CDR3 DNA: TGTGCCAGCAGTTTAATAGCGGGGGTCGGGGAGCTGTTTTTT; CDR3 protein: CASSLIAGVGELFF
J gene: TRBJ2-5; D gene: NA; V gene: TRBV18; clone size: NA; CDR3 DNA: TGTGCCAGCTCACCACAAGAGACCCAGTACTTC; CDR3 protein: CASSPQETQYF
J gene: TRBJ2-1; D gene: NA; V gene: TRBV7-9; clone size: NA; CDR3 DNA: TGTGCCAGCAGCTCTCAGGAGGGTTACAATGAGCAGTTCTTC; CDR3 protein: CASSSQEGYNEQFF
J gene: TRBJ2-6; D gene: NA; V gene: TRBV5-4; clone size: NA; CDR3 DNA: TGTGCCAGCAGCAAATCAGGGTCCCCTGGGGCCAACGTCCTGACTTTC; CDR3 protein: CASSKSGSPGANVLTF
J gene: TRBJ1-2; D gene: TRBD1; V gene: TRBV4-1; clone size: NA; CDR3 DNA: TGCGCCAGCAGCCCCGGCCAGGGGGCGCCGGATGGCTACACCTTC; CDR3 protein: CASSPGQGAPDGYTF
J gene: TRBJ1-1; D gene: NA; V gene: TRBV4-1; clone size: medium-sized; CDR3 DNA: TGCGCCAGCAGCCATATAGGGAGGCAGAACACTGAAGCTTTCTTT; CDR3 protein: CASSHIGRQNTEAFF
J gene: TRBJ2-7; D gene: TRBD2; V gene: TRBV4-2; clone size: NA; CDR3 DNA: TGTGCCAGCAGCCAAGGTTGGGGAGGGGACGAGCAGTACTTC; CDR3 protein: CASSQGWGGDEQYF
J gene: TRBJ2-5; D gene: NA; V gene: TRBV19; clone size: NA; CDR3 DNA: TGTGCCAGTAGTATAGATGGCCTCGGTAGGCAAGAGACCCAGTACTTC; CDR3 protein: CASSIDGLGRQETQYF
J gene: TRBJ1-4; D gene: TRBD1; V gene: TRBV2; clone size: few; CDR3 DNA: TGTGCCAGCAGTGTTCCGGGACAGGGGTACGAAAAACTGTTTTTT; CDR3 protein: CASSVPGQGYEKLFF
J gene: TRBJ2-1; D gene: NA; V gene: TRBV11-3; clone size: NA; CDR3 DNA: TGTGCCAGCAGCTTGGTTTACAGCGTTAACAATGAGCAGTTCTTC; CDR3 protein: CASSLVYSVNNEQFF
J gene: TRBJ2-1; D gene: NA; V gene: TRBV5-1; clone size: NA; CDR3 DNA: TGCGCCAGCAGCTCCGGGGGGCCAGACAATGAGCAGTTCTTC; CDR3 protein: CASSSGGPDNEQFF
J gene: TRBJ1-2; D gene: NA; V gene: TRBV7-9; clone size: NA; CDR3 DNA: TGTGCCAGCGGGACAAGGGGGTACGGCTACACCTTC; CDR3 protein: CASGTRGYGYTF
J gene: TRBJ1-4; D gene: TRBD1; V gene: TRBV19; clone size: once; CDR3 DNA: TGTGCCAGTAGTACCAGAACCGGGACAGCTAATGAAAAACTGTTTTTT; CDR3 protein: CASSTRTGTANEKLFF
J gene: TRBJ2-4; D gene: NA; V gene: TRBV6-5; clone size: few; CDR3 DNA: TGTGCCAGCAGCCTCAACCCGGGAAACATTCAGTACTTC; CDR3 protein: CASSLNPGNIQYF
J gene: TRBJ2-2; D gene: NA; V gene: TRBV27; clone size: NA; CDR3 DNA: TGTGCCAGCAGTTTATCGGGGCGTGGGCTAGGGGCCGTCGGGGAGCTGTTTTTT; CDR3 protein: CASSLSGRGLGAVGELFF
J gene: TRBJ1-2; D gene: NA; V gene: TRBV6-5; clone size: large; CDR3 DNA: TGTGCCAGCAGTTACGCAGCAGGGCGAATCGGCTACACCTTC; CDR3 protein: CASSYAAGRIGYTF
J gene: TRBJ1-1; D gene: NA; V gene: TRBV5-4; clone size: NA; CDR3 DNA: TGTGCCAGCAGCCCGACCGGGACGGTGAACACTGAAGCTTTCTTT; CDR3 protein: CASSPTGTVNTEAFF
J gene: TRBJ2-7; D gene: TRBD2; V gene: TRBV4-1; clone size: NA; CDR3 DNA: TGCGCCAGCAGCCACCCGGAAGGAGGGGCGGGAGGCTCCTACGAGCAGTACTTC; CDR3 protein: CASSHPEGGAGGSYEQYF
J gene: TRBJ2-7; D gene: NA; V gene: TRBV18; clone size: once; CDR3 DNA: TGTGCCAGCTCACCAAACGTCGCTAGTTTTACCTACGAGCAGTACTTC; CDR3 protein: CASSPNVASFTYEQYF
J gene: TRBJ1-4; D gene: TRBD1; V gene: TRBV4-3; clone size: NA; CDR3 DNA: TGCGCCAGCAGCCAGACACAGGGGGTTGAAAAGCTGTTTTTT; CDR3 protein: CASSQTQGVEKLFF
J gene: TRBJ1-5; D gene: NA; V gene: TRBV19; clone size: NA; CDR3 DNA: TGTGCCAGTGCCTGGGGGGGCTATAGCAATCAGCCCCAGCATTTT; CDR3 protein: CASAWGGYSNQPQHF
J gene: TRBJ2-1; D gene: NA; V gene: TRBV7-9; clone size: NA; CDR3 DNA: TGTGCCAGCAGCCGCAGCGGTGCCAATGAGCAGTTCTTC; CDR3 protein: CASSRSGANEQFF
J gene: TRBJ2-7; D gene: NA; V gene: TRBV5-4; clone size: NA; CDR3 DNA: TGTGCCAGCAGCAACCTCGGGAGTTGGGGATACGAGCAGTACTTC; CDR3 protein: CASSNLGSWGYEQYF
J gene: TRBJ2-7; D gene: NA; V gene: TRBV29-1; clone size: NA; CDR3 DNA: TGCAGCGTTCACCGGGGGGCGCGTAACGAGCAGTACTTC; CDR3 protein: CSVHRGARNEQYF
J gene: TRBJ1-2; D gene: TRBD1; V gene: TRBV7-2; clone size: NA; CDR3 DNA: TGTGCCAGCAGCACCGCTCCAGGGGGGCGGGGGCTAAACTATGGCTACACCTTC; CDR3 protein: CASSTAPGGRGLNYGYTF
J gene: TRBJ2-4; D gene: NA; V gene: TRBV20-1; clone size: NA; CDR3 DNA: TGCAGTGCTAGAGATAGGGACATTCAGTACTTC; CDR3 protein: CSARDRDIQYF
J gene: TRBJ2-7; D gene: NA; V gene: TRBV10-2; clone size: NA; CDR3 DNA: TGCGCCAGCAGATTGGACCAGATCCACGAGCAGTACTTC; CDR3 protein: CASRLDQIHEQYF
J gene: TRBJ1-4; D gene: NA; V gene: TRBV9; clone size: few; CDR3 DNA: TGTGCCAGCAGTGTAGGCATTCCGGGCGGAAAACTGTTTTTT; CDR3 protein: CASSVGIPGGKLFF
J gene: TRBJ1-1; D gene: TRBD1; V gene: TRBV7-6; clone size: NA; CDR3 DNA: TGTGCCAGCAGCTCTCAGGGGGGCACTGAAGCTTTCTTT; CDR3 protein: CASSSQGGTEAFF